This entry concerns a single T cell receptor beta chain. This record comes from a study of T cell changes during pregnancy in multiple sclerosis. The method was immunoSEQ multiplex PCR; TCRdb's version includes in-frame clones alone and lacks a portion of them. The data show about 75,000 clones, 89% seen once. Here the sequenced sample was peripheral blood, taken in the first trimester of pregnancy. The clonotype was recovered from a female donor in good health, enrolled as a control in a pregnancy study.

CDR3 residues: CASSSREGPYEQYF. The CDR3 DNA reads TGTGCCAGCAGCTCACGGGAGGGGCCCTACGAGCAGTACTTC. V usage is TRBV7-9 and J usage is TRBJ2-7; TRBD2 agrees at 8 bases. This CDR3 has 14 amino acids. Germline V gene sequence: CDR1 SEHNR, CDR2 FQNEAQ (reference sequence). V was clipped by 4 bases and J by 2 bases; unmatched bases: 4.